The 32 T cell receptor beta chains below come from one sample, sequenced in a study of OX40 agonist ivuxolimab in advanced cancers. Some clones are missing from TCRdb's copy, which holds only in-frame ones; the method was immunoSEQ multiplex PCR. The sample includes some 44,000 clones, around 89% seen only once; the top ten take approximately 4.6%. The sequencing used CD4+ or CD8+ T cells sorted from blood, collected in a trial of the OX40 agonist ivuxolimab. The receptors come from an adult with an advanced solid tumor such as melanoma, head and neck, liver or kidney cancer.

V is TRBV6-1 and J is TRBJ1-1, with D unclear. This CDR3 has 14 residues. Per the germline V gene, CDR1 is MNHNS and CDR2 is SASEGT. The CDR3 DNA follows: TGTGTCACCGCCATGAGAGAAGGAGATACTGAAGCTTTCTTT. This translates into CVTAMREGDTEAFF.

V and J are TRBV7-3 and TRBJ2-2, with 8 bases lining up with TRBD1. The CDR3 runs 14 residues. Germline V gene data show CDR1 as SGHTA and CDR2 as FQGTGA. Losses at the gene ends were 5 bases for V and 4 bases for J; bases not matched to a gene: 3. CDR3 DNA: TGTGCCAGCAGCCCAGACAGGGGCACCGGGGAGCTGTTTTTT. Translating gives CASSPDRGTGELFF.

The chain is built from TRBV19 and TRBJ1-5; D ambiguous. V dropped 6 bases and J dropped 6 bases, with 15 bases sitting between them. Per germline, CDR1 LNHDA and CDR2 SQIVND (reference sequence). This CDR3 contains 14 residues. In nucleotides, the CDR3 is TGTGCCAGTAGAATTTGGGTGGGATCTCAGCCCCAGCATTTT. Protein product: CASRIWVGSQPQHF.

CDR3 nucleotide sequence: TGTGCCAGCAGTTACTCGGTGACGGAGGGAAAACTGTTTTTT. Translated, it gives CASSYSVTEGKLFF. The gene calls are TRBV6-5 and TRBJ1-4; D remains unclear. Per germline, CDR1 MNHEY and CDR2 SVGAGI. The V end lost 0 bases, the J end lost 10 bases, and 12 bases lay between the germline ends. The CDR3 totals 14 residues.

V is TRBV6-1 and J is TRBJ1-2; 7 bases fit TRBD1. The junction had 14 bases not matched to a gene; V was cut back by 3 bases and J by 7 bases. Germline CDR1 and CDR2: MNHNS and SASEGT. The CDR3 totals 16 residues. CDR3 region: CASSERQGTGWSGYTF. The CDR3 DNA reads TGTGCCAGCAGTGAGAGACAGGGTACGGGTTGGAGTGGCTACACCTTC.

The gene calls are TRBV7-8 and TRBJ1-6; unclear D gene. CDR3 length: 11 residues. CDR1 is SGHVS and CDR2 is FQNEAQ in the germline V gene. The V end was cut by 3 bases, the J end by 14 bases, with 8 bases between. The CDR3 sequence is CASSLEFTLHF. CDR3 nucleotide sequence: TGTGCCAGCAGCTTGGAGTTCACCCTCCACTTT.

This clone was observed a single time. The V and J genes are TRBV20-1 and TRBJ2-7, with unresolved D. V shed 5 bases and J shed 1 base, with 6 bases lying between them. The CDR3 totals 11 residues. Germline CDR1 reads DFQATT; CDR2 reads SNEGSKA (reference sequence). CDR3 residues: CSALGSYEQYF. CDR3 nucleotides: TGCAGTGCTCTGGGTTCCTACGAGCAGTACTTC.

The chain couples TRBV7-2 to TRBJ2-5; 8 bases are a match to TRBD2. The V and J ends lost 1 base and 4 bases, in that order; junction bases with no gene match: 5. There are 15 residues in the CDR3. CDR1 is SGHTA, CDR2 FQGNSA, per germline. As DNA, the CDR3 is TGTGCCAGCAGCTTAGTTACGGGGGGGCGAGAGACCCAGTACTTC. Translating gives CASSLVTGGRETQYF.

This rearrangement joins TRBV5-4 to TRBJ1-1; D not certain. This CDR3 region has 13 residues. CDR1 SGHNT and CDR2 YYREEE come from the germline V gene (reference sequence). Trimming took 4 bases from V and 4 from J, leaving 11 bases between them. The CDR3 reads CASSLTLGTEAFF. The CDR3 DNA reads TGTGCCAGCAGCCTTACTTTGGGCACTGAAGCTTTCTTT.

This clone occurred a few times. The chain links TRBV28 to TRBJ1-6, with 8 bases matching TRBD1. The CDR3 is 16 amino acids. CDR1 MDHEN and CDR2 SYDVKM come from the germline V gene. V gave up 4 bases and J gave up 8 bases; unmatched junction bases: 10. The CDR3 DNA follows: TGTGCCAGCAGTTCACTCGGACAGGGTTGGTATTCACCCCTCCACTTT. Its translation is CASSSLGQGWYSPLHF.

The CDR3 here is CASSLSFGDPYEQYF. The CDR3 nucleotides read TGTGCCAGCAGTTTATCATTCGGGGACCCCTACGAGCAGTACTTC. The chain uses TRBV28 and TRBJ2-7; TRBD1 or TRBD2 may be the D gene (5 bases each). V lost 1 base and J lost 2, with 12 bases in between. This CDR3 region has 15 residues. Looked up from germline, CDR1 is MDHEN and CDR2 is SYDVKM. The whole variable domain, filled in from reference TRBV28 and TRBJ2-7, reads DVKVTQSSRYLVKRTGEKVFLECVQDMDHENMFWYRQDPGLGLRLIYFSYDVKMKEKGDIPEGYSVSREKKERFSLILESASTNQTSMYLCASSLSFGDPYEQYFGPGTRLTVT.

V gene TRBV10-1 combines with J gene TRBJ2-7, with TRBD2 identical over 11 bases. V shed 2 bases and J 2 bases; nucleotides not matched to a gene: 2. CDR3 length: 15 amino acids. Germline CDR1 WNHNN, CDR2 SYGVQD (reference sequence). This CDR3 is CASSEGTSGTYEQYF. The CDR3 coding sequence is TGCGCCAGCAGTGAGGGGACTAGCGGAACCTACGAGCAGTACTTC.

The chain combines TRBV5-1 with TRBJ2-7; 12 nucleotides line up with TRBD2. The CDR3 sequence is 14 residues long. The J segment lost 4 bases and the V segment lost 5 bases, leaving 4 bases of the junction unmatched. Germline CDR1 SGHRS, CDR2 YFSETQ. The CDR3 bases are TGCGCCAGCAGGTCCGGGACTAGCGGGTACGAGCAGTACTTC. Encoded protein: CASRSGTSGYEQYF.

This clone was seen only once. This sequence joins TRBV7-9 and TRBJ2-3; D is unclear. The CDR3 length is 14 residues. The germline V gene encodes CDR1 SEHNR and CDR2 FQNEAQ (reference sequence). The V and J ends lost 4 bases and 1 base respectively, with 9 bases between them. CDR3 sequence: CASSWLMGTDTQYF. In DNA, the CDR3 is TGTGCCAGCAGCTGGCTAATGGGCACAGATACGCAGTATTTT. Full variable domain (remainder filled in from reference TRBV7-9 and TRBJ2-3): DTGVSQNPRHKITKRGQNVTFRCDPISEHNRLYWYRQTLGQGPEFLTYFQNEAQLEKSRLLSDRFSAERPKGSFSTLEIQRTEQGDSAMYLCASSWLMGTDTQYFGPGTRLTVL.

The chain links TRBV11-2 to TRBJ2-1; D is possibly TRBD2 (6 bases). The V gene lost 3 bases and the J gene lost 5 bases, with 11 bases spanning the gap. Looked up from germline, CDR1 is SGHAT and CDR2 is FQNNGV. The CDR3 extends over 14 amino acids. CDR3 nucleotide sequence: TGTGCCAGCAGCTTGGAGGGCCCCCACAATGAGCAGTTCTTC. Translated: CASSLEGPHNEQFF.

About this clone: One junction end does not reproduce the germline sequence, and a read error may be involved. The genes are TRBV7-7 and TRBJ2-5; D is perhaps TRBD1 (6 bases). Germline CDR1 is SSHAT and CDR2 is FNYEAQ (reference sequence). This CDR3 region has 13 residues. Here the CDR3 reads CASSRDRLQTQYF. Written as DNA, the CDR3 is TGTGCTAGCAGCCGCGACAGGCTTCAGACCCAGTACTTC.

V gene TRBV10-1 combines with J gene TRBJ2-1; D remains unclear. CDR1 and CDR2 (germline): WNHNN, SYGVQD (reference sequence). The V end lost 4 bases, the J end lost 0 bases, and 13 bases lay between the germline ends. CDR3 length: 16 amino acids. The DNA of the CDR3 is TGCGCCAGCAGTGGAGGTGAGGCCAACTCCTACAATGAGCAGTTCTTC. Amino acids: CASSGGEANSYNEQFF.

The chain has TRBV6-5 and TRBJ2-1; TRBD1 aligns across 7 bases. There are 16 residues in the CDR3. V shed 4 bases, J shed 4 bases, and the junction held 10 bases outside the gene matches. The germline V gene encodes CDR1 MNHEY and CDR2 SVGAGI. The CDR3, as DNA: TGTGCCAGCAGTTTTCACCGGGACAGAGTTTACAATGAGCAGTTCTTC. The encoded protein is CASSFHRDRVYNEQFF.

This clone was recorded only once. The V and J genes are TRBV5-1 and TRBJ1-1; D gene uncertain. V lost 0 bases, J lost 1 base, and 10 bases lay in between. CDR3 length equals 15 residues. Germline V gives CDR1 SGHRS, CDR2 YFSETQ. CDR3 sequence reads: CASSLGGVGNTEAFF. The CDR3 DNA reads as TGCGCCAGCAGCTTGGGTGGGGTGGGGAACACTGAAGCTTTCTTT.

On this clone itself: The same CDR3 can be traced to other DNA sequences in this sample. The chain carries TRBV14 and TRBJ1-1; D gene unclear. The germline V gene encodes CDR1 SGHDN and CDR2 FVKESK. The CDR3 contains 13 residues. V lost 0 bases to trimming and J lost 6 bases, with 8 bases between them. The CDR3 loop is CASSQDPGSEAFF. The CDR3 DNA reads as TGTGCCAGCAGCCAAGATCCCGGGTCTGAAGCTTTCTTT.

The table lists this clone with a few counts. The gene calls are TRBV4-1 and TRBJ1-6; D perhaps matches TRBD1 (5 bases). The CDR3 has 17 amino acids. Looked up from germline, CDR1 is MGHRA and CDR2 is YSYEKL. V shed 0 bases and J shed 7 bases, with 16 bases lying between them. The CDR3 sequence is CASSQEGSGAGNSPLHF. The DNA for the CDR3 is TGCGCCAGCAGCCAAGAGGGGTCCGGGGCGGGCAATTCACCCCTCCACTTT.

The chain is built from TRBV13 and TRBJ1-2; D possibly corresponds to TRBD1 (5 bases). V lost 5 bases to trimming and J lost 8 bases, with 21 bases between them. Germline CDR1 PRHDT, CDR2 FYEKMQ (reference sequence). The CDR3 contains 15 residues. The CDR3 sequence is CASSVRGVFVGGYTF. The CDR3 DNA sequence: TGTGCCAGCAGCGTTCGAGGGGTTTTTGTCGGAGGCTACACCTTC.

This chain connects TRBV7-2 to TRBJ1-2; possible D gene TRBD1, 6 bases. Germline V lookup: CDR1 SGHTA, CDR2 FQGNSA. Trimming removed 1 base at V and 2 bases at J, with 11 bases between. CDR3 length: 15 residues. CDR3 nucleotide sequence: TGTGCCAGCAGCTTAGTCGGACAGACCAACTATGGCTACACCTTC. Its protein product is CASSLVGQTNYGYTF.

The rearrangement uses TRBV4-2 and TRBJ1-2; possible D gene TRBD1, 5 bases. Germline V CDR1 and CDR2: LGHNA, YNFKEQ. Deletions cut 1 base from V and 1 base from J, with 10 bases between. This CDR3 is 15 amino acids long. CDR3 amino acids: CASSQAGTDNYGYTF. CDR3 sequence (DNA): TGTGCCAGCAGCCAAGCCGGGACTGATAACTATGGCTACACCTTC.

CDR3 in DNA: TGTGCCAGCTGGGACGATAATGAAAAACTGTTTTTT. This codes for CASWDDNEKLFF. The chain employs TRBV28 and TRBJ1-4; possible D gene TRBD1, 5 bases. The CDR3 sequence is 12 residues long. Per the germline V gene, CDR1 is MDHEN and CDR2 is SYDVKM. Trimming shortened V by 8 bases and J by 4 bases, and 8 bases separated the two germline ends.

The chain links TRBV5-8 to TRBJ2-7; 10 bases agree with TRBD1. Germline V gene data show CDR1 as SGHTS and CDR2 as YDEGEE. V lost 2 bases, J lost 3 bases, and 5 bases stayed unmatched. CDR3 size: 15 residues. This CDR3 reads CASSLSGQGFYEQYF. The CDR3 region has the DNA TGTGCCAGCAGCTTATCGGGACAGGGGTTCTACGAGCAGTACTTC.

This chain links TRBV18 with TRBJ2-2; perhaps D is TRBD1 or TRBD2 (5 bases each). V dropped 3 bases and J dropped 2 bases, with 7 bases sitting between them. The CDR3 loop spans 14 amino acids. Germline CDR1 reads KGHSH; CDR2 reads LQKENI. In DNA, the CDR3 is TGTGCCAGCTCACCGGGGGTAAACACCGGGGAGCTGTTTTTT. It encodes CASSPGVNTGELFF.

The rearrangement uses TRBV7-2 and TRBJ2-1, with 8 bases lining up with TRBD1. Looked up from germline, CDR1 is SGHTA and CDR2 is FQGNSA. The CDR3 covers 15 residues. The V segment lost 5 bases and the J segment 4 bases; nucleotides outside the gene matches: 7. The CDR3 sequence: CASSPTGGSYNEQFF. CDR3 DNA: TGTGCCAGCAGCCCCACAGGGGGTTCGTACAATGAGCAGTTCTTC.

V is TRBV2 and J is TRBJ2-7; 8 bases are shared with TRBD1. The CDR3 is 15 residues long. Germline lookup yields CDR1 SNHLY and CDR2 FYNNEI. Germline trimming cut 6 bases from V and 2 bases from J; bases unmatched to any gene: 9. The CDR3 bases are TGTGCCAGCAGCCAAGTCGGACAGGGCACCTACGAGCAGTACTTC. This sequence encodes CASSQVGQGTYEQYF.

By frequency in the sample, this clone is medium-sized. The chain recombines TRBV28 with TRBJ2-7; possible D gene TRBD1, 5 bases. In germline, CDR1 is MDHEN, CDR2 SYDVKM. Trimming cost V 1 base and J 3 bases, with 13 bases left between them. The CDR3 contains 15 residues. The CDR3 sequence is CASSLSPGFGYEQYF. The CDR3 DNA is TGTGCCAGCAGTTTATCCCCAGGGTTTGGCTACGAGCAGTACTTC.

This chain joins TRBV5-4 and TRBJ1-6; 9 nucleotides align to TRBD1. V gave up 5 bases and J gave up 8 bases; unmatched junction bases: 8. CDR3 length equals 15 residues. From germline, CDR1 is SGHNT and CDR2 YYREEE (reference sequence). The DNA of the CDR3 is TGTGCCAGCAGACTGGACAGGGGTTATGATTCACCCCTCCACTTT. Amino acid sequence: CASRLDRGYDSPLHF.

The chain employs TRBV2 and TRBJ1-1; D is possibly TRBD1 (6 bases). V lost 7 bases to trimming and J lost 0 bases, with 9 bases between them. CDR1 and CDR2 (germline): SNHLY, FYNNEI. The CDR3 spans 13 residues. This chain's CDR3 is CASKGQLNTEAFF. The DNA of the CDR3 is TGTGCCAGCAAGGGACAACTGAACACTGAAGCTTTCTTT.